This T cell receptor (beta chain) was captured by sequencing in a study of OX40 agonist ivuxolimab in advanced cancers. Study summary: People who had prior anti-PD-1, anti-PD-L1 or anti-CTLA-4 therapy could take part, and around 40% had some. General study results and limits: More expanded clones were seen, on average, in CD8+ T cells than in CD4+. Low normalized T-cell clonal expansion was additionally recorded for some nonresponders.

Measured with immunoSEQ multiplex PCR; TCRdb has only the in-frame clones, and not every one. The sample consists of over 60,000 clones, roughly 87% of them appearing once. On this clone: The antigen is undetermined.

V was clipped by 0 bases and J by 4 bases; unmatched bases: 7. The CDR3 has 17 residues. Germline assignment: CDR1 SGHVS and CDR2 FNYEAQ. The chain recombines TRBV7-6 with TRBJ1-3; 9 bases map to TRBD1. The receptor comes from an adult with an advanced solid tumor such as melanoma, head and neck, liver or kidney cancer. The sequenced sample was CD4+ or CD8+ T cells sorted from blood, obtained in a trial of the OX40 agonist ivuxolimab. CDR3 sequence reads: CASSLAPTGGAGNTIYF. The DNA of the CDR3 is TGTGCCAGCAGCTTAGCCCCTACAGGGGGCGCCGGAAACACCATATATTTT. Variable domain in full (rest from reference TRBV7-6 and TRBJ1-3): GAGVSQSPRYKVTKRGQDVALRCDPISGHVSLYWYRQALGQGPEFLTYFNYEAQQDKSGLPNDRFSAERPEGSISTLTIQRTEQRDSAMYRCASSLAPTGGAGNTIYFGEGSWLTVV.